Described below is a single TCR beta chain sequence and its context. The antigen is not known. These data originate in a study of identical twins' blood T cells. General study points: Twins shared about as many clonotypes as their cloneset sizes predicted.

This CDR3 has 13 amino acids. The ends were cut back, 5 bases at V and 9 bases at J, with 16 bases in the middle. The germline V gene has CDR1 SEHNR and CDR2 FQNEAQ (reference sequence). TCRdb recomputed calls from the 5' RACE reads with MiXCR, one row per CDR3 protein. The sample contains roughly 380,000 distinct CDR3 sequences, about 28% of which appear only once. The chain recombines TRBV7-9 with TRBJ1-1; D gene ambiguous. This clonotype originated in a woman aged 18-55 years in good health. The sample comprised PBMCs. In DNA form, the CDR3 reads TGTGCCAGCAGCAAAGACGCCAATGCACAAGCTTTCTTT. Its translation: CASSKDANAQAFF.